Following are 4 T cell receptor beta chains from one sample sequenced in a study of T cell responses to AZD1222 COVID-19 vaccine. The data were produced by immunoSEQ multiplex PCR, yet TCRdb's version contains in-frame clones alone and is incomplete. The sample has 150,000 to 200,000 clones, under 95% seen once; the top ten hold around 1.3%. This sample comprised peripheral blood, obtained on day 0 of AZD1222 vaccination. These receptors all stem from an adult in good health.

This clone was seen a single time. CDR3 sequence reads: CASSLDARNTEAFF. The CDR3 DNA reads TGTGCCAGCAGCTTAGATGCCCGGAACACTGAAGCTTTCTTT. The chain combines TRBV11-3 with TRBJ1-1; D is unclear. CDR1 is SGHNT, CDR2 YENEEA, per germline. This CDR3 has 14 residues. Trimming removed 0 bases from V and 1 base from J, with 6 bases in between.

This clone was counted a single time. The chain recombines TRBV27 with TRBJ1-1; D unresolved. Germline CDR1 MNHEY, CDR2 SMNVEV (reference sequence). CDR3 length equals 14 residues. The V gene lost 3 bases and the J gene lost 0 bases, with 8 bases spanning the gap. The CDR3: CASSLGSLNTEAFF. The CDR3 bases are TGTGCCAGCAGTTTGGGGAGTTTGAACACTGAAGCTTTCTTT.

This chain joins TRBV10-2 and TRBJ2-3; 8 bases map to TRBD2. With V trimmed by 8 bases and J by 5 bases, 15 bases remained unmatched. There are 16 residues in the CDR3. Germline lookup yields CDR1 WSHSY and CDR2 SAAADI. The CDR3 sequence: CASPPTSALPIDTQYF. CDR3 nucleotide sequence: TGCGCCAGCCCCCCGACTAGCGCCCTACCCATAGATACGCAGTATTTT.

The chain combines TRBV2 with TRBJ2-7, with 8 bases aligning to TRBD1. This CDR3 contains 15 residues. With V trimmed by 7 bases and J by 4 bases, 12 bases remained unmatched. Germline V CDR1 and CDR2: SNHLY, FYNNEI. The CDR3: CASTPGQGPRYEQYF. In nucleotides, the CDR3 is TGTGCCAGCACCCCCGGACAGGGTCCGAGGTACGAGCAGTACTTC.